The sequence of this T cell receptor (beta chain) was determined in a study of blood T cells in healthy people across ages. Each sample gave at least 6.5 million isolated PBMCs. Through a sample-barcoded 5' primer and a J-beta primer mix, a second PCR was run for roughly 7 to 12 cycles. Each cDNA molecule carried a tag from a template-switch adaptor that contained 12 random nucleotides. Each single sample gave us at least 3 million CDR3-containing paired-end reads. MiXCR, applied by TCRdb to the 5' RACE reads, yields one record per CDR3 protein. Of hundreds of thousands of distinct CDR3 sequences listed, roughly 30% were seen once; the top ten hold around a sixth. V shed 4 bases and J shed 7 bases, with 11 bases lying between them. The V gene's germline CDR1 is SEHNR and CDR2 FQNEAQ (reference sequence). The CDR3 extends over 13 amino acids. Study results and limitations: PBMCs were not sorted, which prevented a conclusive comparison of naive versus antigen-experienced cells.

About this clonotype itself: Its target is not known.

The sequenced sample consisted of blood. The TCR sequence derives from an elderly woman in good health. J is TRBJ1-5 and V is TRBV7-9; D is uncertain. The CDR3 DNA sequence: TGTGCCAGCAGCTCCGACGAGGGACAGCCCCAGCATTTT. It encodes CASSSDEGQPQHF.